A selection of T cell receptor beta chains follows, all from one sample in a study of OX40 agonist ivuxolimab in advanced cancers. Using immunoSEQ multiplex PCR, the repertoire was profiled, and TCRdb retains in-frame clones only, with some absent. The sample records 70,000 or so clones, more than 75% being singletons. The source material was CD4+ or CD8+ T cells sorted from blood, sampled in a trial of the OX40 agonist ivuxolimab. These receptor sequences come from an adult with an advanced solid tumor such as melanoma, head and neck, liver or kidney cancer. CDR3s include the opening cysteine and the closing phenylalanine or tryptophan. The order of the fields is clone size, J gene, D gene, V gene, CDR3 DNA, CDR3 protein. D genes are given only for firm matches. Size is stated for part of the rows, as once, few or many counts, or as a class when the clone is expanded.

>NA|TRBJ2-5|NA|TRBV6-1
TGTGCCAGCAGTGAGCTGGGGGGGGCGGGGGAGACCCAGTACTTC
CASSELGGAGETQYF
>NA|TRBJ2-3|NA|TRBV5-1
TGCGCCAGCAGCCCCGGGCGGGGATACGCAGATACGCAGTATTTT
CASSPGRGYADTQYF
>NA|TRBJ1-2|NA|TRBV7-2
TGTGCCAGCAGCTTAGCGGCAGGGGCGTTAGGAGACTATGGCTACACCTTC
CASSLAAGALGDYGYTF
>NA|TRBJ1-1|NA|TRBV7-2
TGTGCCAGCAGCTTAGTAGGAGGGGTGGGTACTGAAGCTTTCTTT
CASSLVGGVGTEAFF
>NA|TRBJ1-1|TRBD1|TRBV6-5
TGTGCCAGCAGTTACATTTGGACAGGGGGCATACGTGAAGCTTTCTTT
CASSYIWTGGIREAFF
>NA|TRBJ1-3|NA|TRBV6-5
TGTGCCAGCAGTTATCGGGTTGCGGACACCATATATTTT
CASSYRVADTIYF
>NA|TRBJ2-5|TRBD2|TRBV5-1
TGCGCCAGCAGCCGTGACCCCCGGGGGGACGCCCAAGAGACCCAGTACTTC
CASSRDPRGDAQETQYF
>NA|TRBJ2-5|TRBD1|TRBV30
TGTGCTTTGGCGTTTGGGGACAGTCCAGAGACCCAGTACTTC
CALAFGDSPETQYF
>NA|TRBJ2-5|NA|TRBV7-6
TGTGCCAGCAGCGACCTCTGGGAGGTGCACTTC
CASSDLWEVHF
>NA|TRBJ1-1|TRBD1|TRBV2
TGTGCCAGCCACAGGGGGTTAATGAACACTGAAGCTTTCTTT
CASHRGLMNTEAFF
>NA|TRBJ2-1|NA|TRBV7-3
TGTGCCAGCAGCTTACCCCGACGATTAGCGGTCCACAATGAGCAGTTCTTC
CASSLPRRLAVHNEQFF
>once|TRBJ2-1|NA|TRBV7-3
TGTGCCAGCAGCCTCACGACAGGAGGTGGTGAGCAGTTCTTC
CASSLTTGGGEQFF
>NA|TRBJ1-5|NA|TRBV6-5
TGTGCCAGCAGCCCCCGGGAGGCGAGCAATCAGCCCCAGCATTTT
CASSPREASNQPQHF
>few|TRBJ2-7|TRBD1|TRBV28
TGTGCCAGCAGTGAGGGGACAGGTCCTACCTACGAGCAGTACTTC
CASSEGTGPTYEQYF
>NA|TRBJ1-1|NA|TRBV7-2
TGTGCCAGCAGCCCCGGATTGAACACTGAAGCTTTCTTT
CASSPGLNTEAFF
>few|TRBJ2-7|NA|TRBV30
TGTGCCTGGAGGGGACTCCCCTACGAGCAGTACTTC
CAWRGLPYEQYF
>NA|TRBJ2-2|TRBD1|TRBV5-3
TGTGCCAGAAGCCCCCCGGGACAGAAGAACACCGGGGAGCTGTTTTTT
CARSPPGQKNTGELFF
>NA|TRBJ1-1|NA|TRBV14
TGTGCCAGCAGCCAAGTTATGGCGGCAGAAGCTTTCTTT
CASSQVMAAEAFF
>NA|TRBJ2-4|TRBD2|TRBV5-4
TGTGCCAGCAGCCCAAGCGGGGGGCGAGCCAAAAACATTCAGTACTTC
CASSPSGGRAKNIQYF
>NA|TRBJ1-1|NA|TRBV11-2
TGTGCCAGCAGCTTAGACCCGAACACTGAAGCTTTCTTT
CASSLDPNTEAFF
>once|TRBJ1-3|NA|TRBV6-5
TGTGCCAGCAGGGTGGGCAGTCCGACTGGAAACACCATATATTTT
CASRVGSPTGNTIYF
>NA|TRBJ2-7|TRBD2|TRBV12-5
TGTGCTAGTGCCGGGGGACTAGCAGAATACGAGCAGTACTTC
CASAGGLAEYEQYF
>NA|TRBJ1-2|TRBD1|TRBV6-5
TGTGCCAGCAGTCCTGACAGGGGCCTACTCTATGGCTACACCTTC
CASSPDRGLLYGYTF
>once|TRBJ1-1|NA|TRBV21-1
TGTGCCAGCAGATTCCGGGACAGAGGCGCTGAAGCTTTCTTT
CASRFRDRGAEAFF
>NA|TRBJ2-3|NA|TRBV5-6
TGTGCCAGCAGCTTGGGGCGGGGCCCAGATACGCAGTATTTT
CASSLGRGPDTQYF
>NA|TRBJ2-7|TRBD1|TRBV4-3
TGCGCCAGCAGCCAAGGAGAGGGGGACAGGAGCTCCTACGAGCAGTACTTC
CASSQGEGDRSSYEQYF
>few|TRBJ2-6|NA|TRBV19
TGTGCCAGTAGTGAGGGCAGGGCCAACGTCCTGACTTTC
CASSEGRANVLTF
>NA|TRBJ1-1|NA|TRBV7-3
TGTGCCAGCAGCTTCTCCGGGACAACTGAAGCTTTCTTT
CASSFSGTTEAFF
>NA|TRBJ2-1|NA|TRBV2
TGTGCCAGTCCCCGACTAGGAGCACCTGAGCAGTTCTTC
CASPRLGAPEQFF
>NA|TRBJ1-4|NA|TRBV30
TGTGCCTGGAGTGACCCTGAGTTAGAAAATGAAAAACTGTTTTTT
CAWSDPELENEKLFF
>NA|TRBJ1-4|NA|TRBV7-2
TGTGCCAGCAGCTTAGGGAGCGGCACTAATGAAAAACTGTTTTTT
CASSLGSGTNEKLFF
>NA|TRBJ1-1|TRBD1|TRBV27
TGTGCCAGCAGTTTAAGGACAGGGGAAGCTTTCTTT
CASSLRTGEAFF
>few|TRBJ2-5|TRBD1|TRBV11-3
TGTGCCAGCAGCTTCATGACAGGGGGCGCAGAGACCCAGTACTTC
CASSFMTGGAETQYF
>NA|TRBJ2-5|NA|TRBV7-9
TGTGCCAGCAGCACGCCGTTCGAGGCCCAAGAGACCCAGTACTTC
CASSTPFEAQETQYF
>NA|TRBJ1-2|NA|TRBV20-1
TGCAGTGCTGACAGACCCTATGGCTACACCTTC
CSADRPYGYTF
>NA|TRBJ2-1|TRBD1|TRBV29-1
TGCAGCACGCGTCTGGACAGGTTGGGAGACAATGAGCAGTTCTTC
CSTRLDRLGDNEQFF
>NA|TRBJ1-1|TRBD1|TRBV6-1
TGTGCCAGCAGTGAAAACAGGGGGCGAGCTTTCTTT
CASSENRGRAFF
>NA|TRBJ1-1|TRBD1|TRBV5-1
TGCGCCAGCAGCCCCGACAGGGGGCGTCGGAACACTGAAGCTTTCTTT
CASSPDRGRRNTEAFF
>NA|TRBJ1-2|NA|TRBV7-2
TGTGCCAGCAGCTTAGAGGGTGGTAGTCCCGATGGCTACACCTTC
CASSLEGGSPDGYTF
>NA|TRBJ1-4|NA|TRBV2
TGTGCCAGCAGTGAAGCACTGGGAAAAAATGAAAAACTGTTTTTT
CASSEALGKNEKLFF
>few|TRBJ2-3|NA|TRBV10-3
TGTGCCATCAGTAACTTGGGTCTCACAGATACGCAGTATTTT
CAISNLGLTDTQYF
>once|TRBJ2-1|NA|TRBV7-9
TGTGCCAGCAGCCACAATGAGCAGTTCTTC
CASSHNEQFF
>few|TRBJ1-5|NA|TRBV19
TGTGCCAGTAGTATAGATCTCAGTTCCGCCCAGCATTTT
CASSIDLSSAQHF
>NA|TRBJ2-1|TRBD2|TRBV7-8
TGTGCTACGAGGTTCGGAGCTAGCGGGGGTAATGAGCAGTTCTTC
CATRFGASGGNEQFF
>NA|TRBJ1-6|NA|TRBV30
TGTGCCTCACAGACCACAGCCGTGGGTTCACCCCTCCACTTT
CASQTTAVGSPLHF
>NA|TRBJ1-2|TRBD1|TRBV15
TGTGCCACCAGCGGGCCAGGGGGCTATGGCTACACCTTC
CATSGPGGYGYTF
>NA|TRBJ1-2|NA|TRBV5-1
TGCGCCAGCAGCTTGGGGCCTAGCTTCGACTACACCTTC
CASSLGPSFDYTF
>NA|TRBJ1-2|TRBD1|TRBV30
TGTGCCTGGGAAAACAGGGGGCCCCATGGCTACACCTTC
CAWENRGPHGYTF
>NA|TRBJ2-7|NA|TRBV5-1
TGCGCCAGCAGCTTGATGGGAACTTCCCACGAGCAGTACTTC
CASSLMGTSHEQYF
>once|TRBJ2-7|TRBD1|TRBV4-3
TGCGCCAGCAGCCAGGGCAGGGGGCGATACGAGCAGTACTTC
CASSQGRGRYEQYF
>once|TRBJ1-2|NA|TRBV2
TGTGCCAGCAGTGAAATCGGGAGCTATGGCTACACCTTC
CASSEIGSYGYTF
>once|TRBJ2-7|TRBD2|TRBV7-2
TGTGCCAGCAGCTTATTATCTAGCGGTTTAACCTACGAGCAGTACTTC
CASSLLSSGLTYEQYF
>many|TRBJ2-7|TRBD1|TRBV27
TGTGCCAGCTCCGGGACAGGGTCCTACGAGCAGTACTTC
CASSGTGSYEQYF
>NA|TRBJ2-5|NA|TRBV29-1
TGCAGCGTTGAAGTCCCGGGATTACAAGAGACCCAGTACTTC
CSVEVPGLQETQYF
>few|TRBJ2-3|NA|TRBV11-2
TGTGCCAGCAGCTTTATGGGGAATGACGCCGATACGCAGTATTTT
CASSFMGNDADTQYF